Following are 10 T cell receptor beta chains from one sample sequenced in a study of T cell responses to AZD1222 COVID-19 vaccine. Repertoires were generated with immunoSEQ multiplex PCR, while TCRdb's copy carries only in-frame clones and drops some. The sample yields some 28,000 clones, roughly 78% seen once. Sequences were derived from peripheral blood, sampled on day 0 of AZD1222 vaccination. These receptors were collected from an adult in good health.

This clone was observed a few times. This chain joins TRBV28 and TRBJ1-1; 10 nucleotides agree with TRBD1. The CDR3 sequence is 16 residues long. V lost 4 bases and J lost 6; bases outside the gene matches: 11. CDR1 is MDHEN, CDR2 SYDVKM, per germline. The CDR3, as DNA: TGTGCCAGCAGTTATGCTTTGGGGACAGGGGACGCTGAAGCTTTCTTT. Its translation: CASSYALGTGDAEAFF.

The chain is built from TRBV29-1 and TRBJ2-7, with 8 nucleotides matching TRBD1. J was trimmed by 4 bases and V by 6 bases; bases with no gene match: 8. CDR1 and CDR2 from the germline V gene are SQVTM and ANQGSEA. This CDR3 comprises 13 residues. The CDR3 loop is CSVSTDRDYEQYV. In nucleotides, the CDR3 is TGCAGCGTATCGACGGACAGGGATTACGAGCAGTACGTC.

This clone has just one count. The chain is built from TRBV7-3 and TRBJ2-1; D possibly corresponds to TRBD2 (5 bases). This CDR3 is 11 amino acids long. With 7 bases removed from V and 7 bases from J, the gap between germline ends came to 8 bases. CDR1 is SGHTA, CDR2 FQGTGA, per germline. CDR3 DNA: TGTGCCAGCACCGAGGGAAATGAGCAGTTCTTC. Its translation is CASTEGNEQFF.

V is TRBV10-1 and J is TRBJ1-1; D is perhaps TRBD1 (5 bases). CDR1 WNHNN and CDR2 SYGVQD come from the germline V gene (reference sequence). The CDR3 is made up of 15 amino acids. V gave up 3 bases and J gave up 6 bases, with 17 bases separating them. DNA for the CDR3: TGCGCCAGCAGTGATCACTCTGGGGCGAGGTCTGAAGCTTTCTTT. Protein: CASSDHSGARSEAFF.

The CDR3 bases are TGTGCCAGCAGTACCGGGACAGGGGGTTCACCCCTCCACTTT. Its translation: CASSTGTGGSPLHF. The chain employs TRBV7-9 and TRBJ1-6; 11 bases align to TRBD1. The CDR3 has 14 amino acids. The trim removed 6 bases at V and 9 bases at J, leaving 4 bases unmatched. Germline V gene sequence: CDR1 SEHNR, CDR2 FQNEAQ (reference sequence).

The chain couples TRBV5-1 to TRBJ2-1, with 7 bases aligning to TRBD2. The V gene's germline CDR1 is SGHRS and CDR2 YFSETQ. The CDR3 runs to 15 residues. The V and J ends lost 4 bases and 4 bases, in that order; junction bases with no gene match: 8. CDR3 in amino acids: CASSPATGLYNEQFF. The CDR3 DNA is TGCGCCAGCAGCCCGGCAACGGGACTATACAATGAGCAGTTCTTC.

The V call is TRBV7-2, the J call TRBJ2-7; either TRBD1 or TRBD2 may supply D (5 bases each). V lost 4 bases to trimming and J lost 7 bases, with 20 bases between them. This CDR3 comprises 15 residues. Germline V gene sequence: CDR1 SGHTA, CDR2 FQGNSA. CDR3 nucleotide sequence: TGTGCCAGCAGCTCCTCCGGGACCGCCGCTAGAGAGCAGTACTTC. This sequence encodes CASSSSGTAAREQYF.

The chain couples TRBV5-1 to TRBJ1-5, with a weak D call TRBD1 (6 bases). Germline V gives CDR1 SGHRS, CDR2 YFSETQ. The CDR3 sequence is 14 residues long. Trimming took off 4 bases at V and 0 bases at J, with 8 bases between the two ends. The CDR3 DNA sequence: TGCGCCAGCAGCGCGGACAGTAGCAATCAGCCCCAGCATTTT. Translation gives CASSADSSNQPQHF.

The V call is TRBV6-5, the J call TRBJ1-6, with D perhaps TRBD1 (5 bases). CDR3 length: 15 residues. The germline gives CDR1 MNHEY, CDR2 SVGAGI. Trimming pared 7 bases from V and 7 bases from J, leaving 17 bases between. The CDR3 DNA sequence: TGTGCCAGCACCATTCAGCGGGGGGGGAATTCACCCCTCCACTTT. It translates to CASTIQRGGNSPLHF.

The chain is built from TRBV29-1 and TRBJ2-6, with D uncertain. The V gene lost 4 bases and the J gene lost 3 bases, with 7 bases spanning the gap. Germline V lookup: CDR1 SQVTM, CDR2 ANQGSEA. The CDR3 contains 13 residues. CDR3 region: CSVVVGGANVLTF. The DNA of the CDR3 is TGCAGCGTTGTGGTGGGTGGGGCCAACGTCCTGACTTTC.